What follows are 11 T cell receptor beta chains derived from one specimen sequenced in a study of T cell responses to AZD1222 COVID-19 vaccine. Some clones are missing from TCRdb's copy, which holds only in-frame ones; the method was immunoSEQ multiplex PCR. Of around 130,000 clones in the sample, 93% were seen once. The specimen comprised peripheral blood, sampled on day 0 of AZD1222 vaccination. Receptor source: an adult in good health.

The chain has TRBV30 and TRBJ1-4; D not resolved. This CDR3 comprises 14 residues. Germline CDR1 reads GTSNPN; CDR2 reads SVGIG (reference sequence). V lost 0 bases and J 2 bases, leaving 7 bases between the germline ends. CDR3 residues: CAWSVWATNEKLFF. The CDR3 DNA reads as TGTGCCTGGAGTGTGTGGGCTACTAATGAAAAACTGTTTTTT.

The V and J genes are TRBV29-1 and TRBJ2-7; a possible D gene is TRBD2 (5 bases). The CDR3 totals 11 residues. CDR1 is SQVTM and CDR2 is ANQGSEA in the germline V gene. The V end was cut by 3 bases, the J end by 6 bases, with 9 bases between. The CDR3 bases are TGCAGCGTTGAGGGGAGAGGCGAGCAGTACTTC. Translating gives CSVEGRGEQYF.

CDR3 coding DNA: TGTGCCACCAGTCCTTCAGACAGATACAATGAGCAGTTCTTC. It yields the protein CATSPSDRYNEQFF. The chain recombines TRBV24-1 with TRBJ2-1; the D gene is possibly TRBD1 (5 bases). The CDR3 sequence is 14 residues long. The ends were cut back, 6 bases at V and 4 bases at J, with 12 bases in the middle. Germline CDR1 reads KGHDR; CDR2 reads SFDVKD.

This chain joins TRBV6-5 and TRBJ2-5, with 8 bases identical to TRBD2. CDR1 and CDR2 (germline): MNHEY, SVGAGI. The V and J ends lost 8 bases and 5 bases, in that order; junction bases with no gene match: 7. The CDR3 totals 13 residues. In DNA, the CDR3 is TGTGCCAGCTCGGGACTAGTCGGGGAGACCCAGTACTTC. It codes for CASSGLVGETQYF.

The chain is built from TRBV7-2 and TRBJ2-2; D is unclear. Trimming stripped 4 bases from V and 0 bases from J, with 12 bases between. Per germline, CDR1 SGHTA and CDR2 FQGNSA. There are 16 residues in the CDR3. The CDR3 DNA is TGTGCCAGCAGCTCCTCCCCCGCGCCGAACACCGGGGAGCTGTTTTTT. Its protein is CASSSSPAPNTGELFF.

This sequence joins TRBV6-2 or TRBV6-3 and TRBJ2-7, with unresolved D. The CDR3 runs to 11 residues. Germline V gene sequence: CDR1 MNHEY, CDR2 SVGEGT. Trimming removed 4 bases from V and 5 bases from J, with 6 bases in between. The CDR3 is CASSSVDEQYF. The CDR3 DNA follows: TGTGCCAGCAGTTCCGTCGACGAGCAGTACTTC.

The CDR3 coding sequence is TGTGCCAGCAGTTCCCCCACTAGGGCGAACACTGAAGCTTTCTTT. Its translation is CASSSPTRANTEAFF. The V and J genes are TRBV28 and TRBJ1-1; D gene ambiguous. The germline CDR1 and CDR2 sequences are MDHEN and SYDVKM. V lost 4 bases and J lost 1, with 13 bases in between. The CDR3 has 15 amino acids.

V gene TRBV3-1 (or the pseudogene TRBV3-2) combines with J gene TRBJ2-7; D unclear. Between the trimmed V and J ends, which lost 3 bases and 2 bases, there was a span of 14 bases. CDR3 size: 15 residues. Germline CDR1 and CDR2: LGHDT and YNNKEL (reference sequence). The CDR3 spells CASSQGRTDTYEQYF. The CDR3 coding sequence is TGTGCCAGCAGCCAGGGCCGGACCGATACCTACGAGCAGTACTTC.

The J gene is TRBJ1-1, the V gene TRBV3-1 (or the pseudogene TRBV3-2), with TRBD1 identical over 9 bases. This CDR3 comprises 15 residues. Germline V gene sequence: CDR1 LGHDT, CDR2 YNNKEL (reference sequence). V shed 2 bases, J shed 6 bases, and the junction held 7 bases outside the gene matches. CDR3 amino acids: CASSQLTGGWAEAFF. The CDR3 bases are TGTGCCAGCAGCCAATTGACAGGGGGTTGGGCTGAAGCTTTCTTT.

The chain is built from TRBV19 and TRBJ1-6; 12 bases are a match to TRBD1. The length of the CDR3 is 20 residues. The V segment lost 5 bases and the J segment 0 bases; nucleotides outside the gene matches: 11. Germline CDR1 and CDR2: LNHDA and SQIVND (reference sequence). The CDR3: CASSDTGTGGRSSYNSPLHF. CDR3 in DNA: TGTGCCAGTAGTGACACCGGGACAGGGGGCCGGAGCTCCTATAATTCACCCCTCCACTTT.

This chain uses TRBV28 with TRBJ1-3; TRBD1 agrees at 10 bases. The CDR3 sequence is 14 residues long. The ends lost 7 bases at V and 5 bases at J; junction bases unmatched: 5. In germline, CDR1 is MDHEN, CDR2 SYDVKM. The CDR3: CASNDRGRRNTIYF. As DNA, the CDR3 is TGTGCCAGCAATGACAGGGGGCGGCGAAACACCATATATTTT.